The rows below give T cell receptor beta chains drawn from one sample of a study of blood T cell repertoires in COVID-19. Data came from immunoSEQ multiplex PCR; TCRdb stores just in-frame clones and leaves some out. The repertoire holds about 260,000 clones, with about 87% as singletons. The sequencing sample was made of PBMCs or T cells enriched from blood (not recorded which). The receptors here all came from a woman aged 45-65 years who had recovered from COVID-19. CDR3s include the opening cysteine and the closing phenylalanine or tryptophan. A D gene is named only where the DNA matches it firmly. Some rows mark clone size as missing; the rest say once, few, many or name a class of expanded clone.

j_call: TRBJ1-1; cdr3_length: 11; clone_size: NA; v_call: TRBV28; d_call: NA; cdr3_nt: TGTGCCAGCAGGGGGTGGAGGGAAGCTTTCTTT; cdr3_aa: CASRGWREAFF
j_call: TRBJ2-6; cdr3_length: 16; clone_size: NA; v_call: TRBV7-2; d_call: NA; cdr3_nt: TGTGCCAGCAGCTTAAGGTCCGGGGCTGGGGCCAACGTCCTGACTTTC; cdr3_aa: CASSLRSGAGANVLTF
j_call: TRBJ2-1; cdr3_length: 18; clone_size: NA; v_call: TRBV28; d_call: TRBD1; cdr3_nt: TGTGCCAGCAGTTTACCGGACAGGGGGCTGCTCATTGGGAATGAGCAGTTCTTC; cdr3_aa: CASSLPDRGLLIGNEQFF
j_call: TRBJ1-3; cdr3_length: 16; clone_size: NA; v_call: TRBV9; d_call: NA; cdr3_nt: TGTGCCAGCAGCGTAGATCCTGTCCTCTCTGGAAACACCATATATTTT; cdr3_aa: CASSVDPVLSGNTIYF
j_call: TRBJ2-2; cdr3_length: 13; clone_size: NA; v_call: TRBV11-3; d_call: TRBD1; cdr3_nt: TGTGCCAGCGGAAAGGGACAGACCGGGGAGCTGTTTTTT; cdr3_aa: CASGKGQTGELFF
j_call: TRBJ1-4; cdr3_length: 15; clone_size: NA; v_call: TRBV19; d_call: TRBD1; cdr3_nt: TGTGCCAGTAGTACTACGGGGACAGGGATTGAAAAACTGTTTTTT; cdr3_aa: CASSTTGTGIEKLFF
j_call: TRBJ1-1; cdr3_length: 13; clone_size: NA; v_call: TRBV5-4; d_call: NA; cdr3_nt: TGTGCCAGCAGCGCCACTATGAACACTGAAGCTTTCTTT; cdr3_aa: CASSATMNTEAFF
j_call: TRBJ1-1; cdr3_length: 15; clone_size: NA; v_call: TRBV18; d_call: NA; cdr3_nt: TGTGCCAGCTCACCACTTATGGGGCGAAACACTGAAGCTTTCTTT; cdr3_aa: CASSPLMGRNTEAFF
j_call: TRBJ2-5; cdr3_length: 12; clone_size: NA; v_call: TRBV28; d_call: NA; cdr3_nt: TGTGCCAGCAGTTTTTTGCGAGAGACCCAGTACTTC; cdr3_aa: CASSFLRETQYF
j_call: TRBJ1-4; cdr3_length: 14; clone_size: NA; v_call: TRBV28; d_call: NA; cdr3_nt: TGTGCCAGCAGCCCAACAGGGATTGTACGAAAACTGTTTTTT; cdr3_aa: CASSPTGIVRKLFF
j_call: TRBJ2-7; cdr3_length: 17; clone_size: once; v_call: TRBV6-2/TRBV6-3; d_call: TRBD2; cdr3_nt: TGTGCCAGCAGTTACCAAAGCGGGAGGGCCTACTCCTACGAGCAGTACTTC; cdr3_aa: CASSYQSGRAYSYEQYF
j_call: TRBJ1-5; cdr3_length: 13; clone_size: NA; v_call: TRBV19; d_call: NA; cdr3_nt: TGTGCCAGTAGTTGGGGGGACAATCAGCCCCAGCATTTT; cdr3_aa: CASSWGDNQPQHF
j_call: TRBJ1-2; cdr3_length: 15; clone_size: NA; v_call: TRBV19; d_call: TRBD1; cdr3_nt: TGTGCCAGTAGCGACACCGGGACAGTTCCCTATGGCTACACCTTC; cdr3_aa: CASSDTGTVPYGYTF
j_call: TRBJ2-1; cdr3_length: 16; clone_size: NA; v_call: TRBV19; d_call: TRBD2; cdr3_nt: TGTGCCAGTAGTCCCCTTCCTAGCGGACACTACAATGAGCAGTTCTTC; cdr3_aa: CASSPLPSGHYNEQFF
j_call: TRBJ2-1; cdr3_length: 12; clone_size: NA; v_call: TRBV7-9; d_call: TRBD2; cdr3_nt: TGTGCCAGCAGCTTACTAGCGGCTGAGCAGTTCTTC; cdr3_aa: CASSLLAAEQFF
j_call: TRBJ2-5; cdr3_length: 15; clone_size: once; v_call: TRBV11-1; d_call: TRBD1; cdr3_nt: TGTGCCAGCAGCTTCGGGACAGGGCCACAAGAGACCCAGTACTTC; cdr3_aa: CASSFGTGPQETQYF
j_call: TRBJ1-4; cdr3_length: 14; clone_size: NA; v_call: TRBV6-5; d_call: NA; cdr3_nt: TGTGCCAGCAGATCAGGGGCGGCTAATGAAAAACTGTTTTTT; cdr3_aa: CASRSGAANEKLFF
j_call: TRBJ2-4; cdr3_length: 14; clone_size: NA; v_call: TRBV3-1/TRBV3-2; d_call: NA; cdr3_nt: TGTGCCAGCAGCCCCCTGGCCCCCCCTAACATTCAGTACTTC; cdr3_aa: CASSPLAPPNIQYF
j_call: TRBJ2-2; cdr3_length: 17; clone_size: once; v_call: TRBV11-2; d_call: TRBD2; cdr3_nt: TGTGCCAGCAGCTTAGATGTCGGGAAGGGAGGGACCGGGGAGCTGTTTTTT; cdr3_aa: CASSLDVGKGGTGELFF
j_call: TRBJ2-7; cdr3_length: 15; clone_size: NA; v_call: TRBV3-1/TRBV3-2; d_call: NA; cdr3_nt: TGTGCCAGCAGCCAAGACAGGGGTTTCTCCTACGAGCAGTACTTC; cdr3_aa: CASSQDRGFSYEQYF
j_call: TRBJ1-3; cdr3_length: 14; clone_size: NA; v_call: TRBV4-3; d_call: NA; cdr3_nt: TGCGCCAGCAGCCAAGAGGGGCGGGGAAACACCATATATTTT; cdr3_aa: CASSQEGRGNTIYF
j_call: TRBJ1-1; cdr3_length: 16; clone_size: NA; v_call: TRBV27; d_call: TRBD1; cdr3_nt: TGTGCCAGCAGTTTAGGGACAGGGGGCTACCGGACTGAAGCTTTCTTT; cdr3_aa: CASSLGTGGYRTEAFF
j_call: TRBJ2-7; cdr3_length: 13; clone_size: NA; v_call: TRBV6-5; d_call: TRBD1; cdr3_nt: TGTGCCAGCAGTTACGAGGGGGCGTACGAGCAGTACTTC; cdr3_aa: CASSYEGAYEQYF
j_call: TRBJ2-1; cdr3_length: 16; clone_size: NA; v_call: TRBV6-6; d_call: TRBD2; cdr3_nt: TGTGCCAGCAGTCGAGTAGGGACTAGCGGGACTAATGAGCAGTTCTTC; cdr3_aa: CASSRVGTSGTNEQFF
j_call: TRBJ2-3; cdr3_length: 15; clone_size: NA; v_call: TRBV5-1; d_call: NA; cdr3_nt: TGCGCCAGCAGCTTCAGTGCCCGAGGAGCAGATACGCAGTATTTT; cdr3_aa: CASSFSARGADTQYF
j_call: TRBJ1-2; cdr3_length: 19; clone_size: NA; v_call: TRBV30; d_call: NA; cdr3_nt: TGTGCCTGGAGTGCTCAAACCCCGACCTCCGGACAGACAATCTATGGCTACACCTTC; cdr3_aa: CAWSAQTPTSGQTIYGYTF
j_call: TRBJ1-1; cdr3_length: 14; clone_size: NA; v_call: TRBV7-2; d_call: NA; cdr3_nt: TGTGCCAGCAGCTTAGCTGGACAGTACACTGAAGCTTTCTTT; cdr3_aa: CASSLAGQYTEAFF
j_call: TRBJ1-2; cdr3_length: 15; clone_size: few; v_call: TRBV19; d_call: NA; cdr3_nt: TGTGCCAGTAGTATTCTAAGGCACAGTCTCGGCGGCTACACCTTC; cdr3_aa: CASSILRHSLGGYTF
j_call: TRBJ2-5; cdr3_length: 16; clone_size: NA; v_call: TRBV6-2/TRBV6-3; d_call: TRBD1; cdr3_nt: TGTGCCAGCAGCCAAGTCAGGGGACAGGGGAAAGAGACCCAGTACTTC; cdr3_aa: CASSQVRGQGKETQYF